Described below is a single T cell receptor (beta chain) sequence and its context. Its antigen is unidentified. The data derive from a study of monozygotic twins with inflammatory bowel disease. In preparing each TCR library, 3,500 to 4,500 ng of total RNA was used. TCRdb re-called the 5' RACE reads and gives one entry per CDR3 protein, without DNA. This sample's clone table lists about 330,000 distinct CDR3 sequences. The germline gives CDR1 DFQATT, CDR2 SNEGSKA (reference sequence). The CDR3 has 13 residues. Whole-study findings and limits: Variability may have been added to patient repertoires by differing immunosuppressive treatments. A reduction in TCRbeta diversity (inverse Simpson) was seen in IBD patients relative to healthy co-twins.

V and J are TRBV20-1 and TRBJ1-1. Sequenced sample: blood. The receptor comes from a human donor with ulcerative colitis or Crohn's disease, or a healthy co-twin of an affected twin (not recorded which). CDR3 residues: CSAIRVMGTEAFF.